This T cell receptor beta chain was obtained from a study of T-cell reconstitution after alpha-beta-depleted transplantation in children. The length of the CDR3 is 14 residues. Per the germline V gene, CDR1 is GTSNPN and CDR2 is SVGIG (reference sequence). Trimming cost V 1 base and J 0 bases, with 9 bases left between them. In its sample, this clonotype was seen many times. Preparation of the TCRbeta library was carried out with unique molecular identifiers. TCRdb itself ran the PCR reads through MiXCR, one entry per CDR3 protein. The sample holds about 200,000 distinct CDR3 sequences, roughly 15% seen once.

The source material was PBMCs from the stem cell graft donor, sampled from the stem cell graft. The source is a human donor who donated a stem cell graft to a child with acute lymphoblastic leukemia. The chain has TRBV30 and TRBJ1-1, with a possible D match to TRBD1 (5 bases). The CDR3 is CAWSGQFLNTEAFF. The CDR3 DNA reads TGTGCCTGGAGTGGACAGTTTCTGAACACTGAAGCTTTCTTT.